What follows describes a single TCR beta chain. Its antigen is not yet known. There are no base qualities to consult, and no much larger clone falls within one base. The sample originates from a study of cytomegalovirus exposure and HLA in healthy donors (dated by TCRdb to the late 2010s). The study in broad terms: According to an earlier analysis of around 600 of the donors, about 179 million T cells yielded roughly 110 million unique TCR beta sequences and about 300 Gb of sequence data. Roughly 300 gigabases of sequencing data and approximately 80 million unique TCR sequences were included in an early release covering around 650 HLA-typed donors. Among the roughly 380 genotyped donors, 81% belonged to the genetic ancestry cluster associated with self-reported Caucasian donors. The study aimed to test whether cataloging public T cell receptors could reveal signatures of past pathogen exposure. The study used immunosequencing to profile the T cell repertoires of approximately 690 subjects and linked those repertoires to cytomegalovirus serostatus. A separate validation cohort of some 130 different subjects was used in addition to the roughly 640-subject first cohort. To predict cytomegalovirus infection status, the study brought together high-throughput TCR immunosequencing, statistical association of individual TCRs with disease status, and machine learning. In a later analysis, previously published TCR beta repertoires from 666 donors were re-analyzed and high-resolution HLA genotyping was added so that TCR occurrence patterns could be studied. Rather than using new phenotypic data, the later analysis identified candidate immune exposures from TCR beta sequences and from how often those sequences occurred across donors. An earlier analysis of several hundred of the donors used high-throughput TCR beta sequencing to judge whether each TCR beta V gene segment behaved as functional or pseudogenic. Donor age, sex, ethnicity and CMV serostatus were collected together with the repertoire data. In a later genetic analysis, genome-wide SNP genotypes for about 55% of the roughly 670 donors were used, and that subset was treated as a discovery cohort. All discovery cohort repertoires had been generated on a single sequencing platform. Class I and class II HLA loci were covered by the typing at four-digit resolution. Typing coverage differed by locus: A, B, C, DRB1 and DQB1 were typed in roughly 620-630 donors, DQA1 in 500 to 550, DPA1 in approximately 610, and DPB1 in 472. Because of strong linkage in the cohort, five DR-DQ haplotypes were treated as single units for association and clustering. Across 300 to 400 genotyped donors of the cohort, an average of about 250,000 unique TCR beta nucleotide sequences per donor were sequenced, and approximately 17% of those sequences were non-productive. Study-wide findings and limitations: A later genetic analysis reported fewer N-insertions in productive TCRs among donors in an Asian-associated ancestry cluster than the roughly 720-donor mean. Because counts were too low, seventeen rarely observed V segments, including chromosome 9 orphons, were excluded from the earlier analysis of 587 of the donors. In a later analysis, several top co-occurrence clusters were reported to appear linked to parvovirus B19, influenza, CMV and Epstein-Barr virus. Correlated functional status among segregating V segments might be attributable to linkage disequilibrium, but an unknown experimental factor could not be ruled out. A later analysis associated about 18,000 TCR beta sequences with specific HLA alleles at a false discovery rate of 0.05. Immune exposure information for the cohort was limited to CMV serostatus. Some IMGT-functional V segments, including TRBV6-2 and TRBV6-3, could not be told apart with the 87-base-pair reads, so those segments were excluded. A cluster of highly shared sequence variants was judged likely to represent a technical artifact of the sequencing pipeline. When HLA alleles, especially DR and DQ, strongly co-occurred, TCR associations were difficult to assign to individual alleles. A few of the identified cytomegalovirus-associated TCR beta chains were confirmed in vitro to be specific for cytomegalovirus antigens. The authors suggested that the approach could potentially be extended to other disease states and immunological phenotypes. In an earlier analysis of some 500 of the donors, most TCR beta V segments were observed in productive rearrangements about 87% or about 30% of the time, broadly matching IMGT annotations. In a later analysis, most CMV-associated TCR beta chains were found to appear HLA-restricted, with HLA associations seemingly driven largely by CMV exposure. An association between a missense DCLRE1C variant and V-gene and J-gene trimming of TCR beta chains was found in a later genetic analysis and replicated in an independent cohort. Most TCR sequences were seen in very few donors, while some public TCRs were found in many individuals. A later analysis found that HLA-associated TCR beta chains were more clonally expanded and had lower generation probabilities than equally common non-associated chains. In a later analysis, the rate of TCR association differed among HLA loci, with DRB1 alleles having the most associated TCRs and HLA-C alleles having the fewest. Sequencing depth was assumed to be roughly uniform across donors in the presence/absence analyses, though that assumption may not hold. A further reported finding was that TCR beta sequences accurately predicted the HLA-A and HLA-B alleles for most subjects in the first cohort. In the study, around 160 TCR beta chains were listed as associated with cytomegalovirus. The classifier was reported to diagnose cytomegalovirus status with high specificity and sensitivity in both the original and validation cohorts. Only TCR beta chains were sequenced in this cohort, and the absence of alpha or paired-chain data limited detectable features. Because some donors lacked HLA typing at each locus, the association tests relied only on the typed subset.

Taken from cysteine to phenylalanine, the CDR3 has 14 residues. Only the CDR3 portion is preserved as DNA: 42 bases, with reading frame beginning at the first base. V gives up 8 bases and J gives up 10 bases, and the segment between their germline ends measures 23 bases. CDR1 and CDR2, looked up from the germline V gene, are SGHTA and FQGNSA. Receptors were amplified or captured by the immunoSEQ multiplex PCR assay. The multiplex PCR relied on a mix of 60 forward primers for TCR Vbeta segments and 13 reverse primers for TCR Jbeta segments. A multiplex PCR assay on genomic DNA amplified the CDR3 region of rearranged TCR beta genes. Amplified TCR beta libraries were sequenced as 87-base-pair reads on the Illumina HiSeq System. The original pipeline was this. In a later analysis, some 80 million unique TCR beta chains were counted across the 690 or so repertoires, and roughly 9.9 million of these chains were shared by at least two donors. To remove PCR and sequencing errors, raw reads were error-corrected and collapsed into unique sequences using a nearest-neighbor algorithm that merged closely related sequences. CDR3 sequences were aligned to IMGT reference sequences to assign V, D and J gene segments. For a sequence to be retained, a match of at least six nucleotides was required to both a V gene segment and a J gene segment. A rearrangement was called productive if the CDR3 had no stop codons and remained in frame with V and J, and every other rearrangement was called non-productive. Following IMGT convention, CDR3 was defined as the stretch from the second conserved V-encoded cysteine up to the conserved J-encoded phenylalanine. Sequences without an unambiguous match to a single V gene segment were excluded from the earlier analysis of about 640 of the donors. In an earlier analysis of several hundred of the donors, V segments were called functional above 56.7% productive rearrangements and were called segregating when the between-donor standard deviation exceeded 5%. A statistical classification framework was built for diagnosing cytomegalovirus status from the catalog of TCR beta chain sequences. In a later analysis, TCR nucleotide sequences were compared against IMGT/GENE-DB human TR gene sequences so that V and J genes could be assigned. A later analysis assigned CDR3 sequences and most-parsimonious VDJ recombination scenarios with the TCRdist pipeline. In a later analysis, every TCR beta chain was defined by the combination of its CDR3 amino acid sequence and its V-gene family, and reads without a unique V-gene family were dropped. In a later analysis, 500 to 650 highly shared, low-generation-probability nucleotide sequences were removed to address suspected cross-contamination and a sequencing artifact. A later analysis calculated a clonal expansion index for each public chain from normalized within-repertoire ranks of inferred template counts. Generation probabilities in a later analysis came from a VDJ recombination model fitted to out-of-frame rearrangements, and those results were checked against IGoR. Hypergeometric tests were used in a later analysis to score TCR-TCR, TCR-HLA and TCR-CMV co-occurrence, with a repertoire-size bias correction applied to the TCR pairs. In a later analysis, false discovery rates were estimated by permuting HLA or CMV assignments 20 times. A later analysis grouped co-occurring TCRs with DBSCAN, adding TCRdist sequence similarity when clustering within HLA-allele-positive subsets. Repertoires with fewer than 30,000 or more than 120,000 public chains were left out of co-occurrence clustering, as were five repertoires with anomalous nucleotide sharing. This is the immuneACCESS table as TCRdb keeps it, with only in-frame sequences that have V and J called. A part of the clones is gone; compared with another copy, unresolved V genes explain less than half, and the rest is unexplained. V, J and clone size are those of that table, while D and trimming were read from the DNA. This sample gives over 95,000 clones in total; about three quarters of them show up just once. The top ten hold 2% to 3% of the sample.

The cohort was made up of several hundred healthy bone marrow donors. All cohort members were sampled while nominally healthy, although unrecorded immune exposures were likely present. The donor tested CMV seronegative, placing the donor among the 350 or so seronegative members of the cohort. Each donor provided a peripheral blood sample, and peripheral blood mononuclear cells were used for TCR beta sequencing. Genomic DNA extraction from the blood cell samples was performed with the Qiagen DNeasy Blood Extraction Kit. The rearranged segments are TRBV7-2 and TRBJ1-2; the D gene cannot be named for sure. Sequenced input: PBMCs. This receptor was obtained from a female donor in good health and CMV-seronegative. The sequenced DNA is TGTGCCAGCCCCAATGCTATTCCCGAGGTTGACTACACCTTC. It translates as CASPNAIPEVDYTF.